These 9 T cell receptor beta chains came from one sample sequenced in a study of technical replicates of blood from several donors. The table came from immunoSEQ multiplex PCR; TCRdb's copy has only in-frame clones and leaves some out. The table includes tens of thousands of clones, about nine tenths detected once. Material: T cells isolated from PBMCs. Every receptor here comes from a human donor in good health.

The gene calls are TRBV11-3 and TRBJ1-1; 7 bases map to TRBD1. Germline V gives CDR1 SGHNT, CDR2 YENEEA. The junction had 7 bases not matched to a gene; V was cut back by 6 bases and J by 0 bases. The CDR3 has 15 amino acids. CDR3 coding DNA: TGTGCCAGCAGGAGGACAGGCGGGGTGAACACTGAAGCTTTCTTT. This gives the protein CASRRTGGVNTEAFF.

The CDR3 DNA reads TGTGCCAGCAGCCCGGGGACACTCGACTCGGACACCATATATTTT. The encoded protein is CASSPGTLDSDTIYF. This sequence joins TRBV4-2 and TRBJ1-3; perhaps TRBD1 as D (6 bases). The CDR3 runs 15 residues. Germline V gene lookup returns CDR1 LGHNA and CDR2 YNFKEQ. The germline V and J ends were trimmed by 4 bases and 8 bases, with 18 bases remaining between them.

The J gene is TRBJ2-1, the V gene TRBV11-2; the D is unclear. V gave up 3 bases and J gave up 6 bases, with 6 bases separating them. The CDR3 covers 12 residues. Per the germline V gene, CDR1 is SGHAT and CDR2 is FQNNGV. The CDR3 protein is CASSFLVNEQFF. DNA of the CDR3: TGTGCCAGCAGCTTTCTTGTCAATGAGCAGTTCTTC.

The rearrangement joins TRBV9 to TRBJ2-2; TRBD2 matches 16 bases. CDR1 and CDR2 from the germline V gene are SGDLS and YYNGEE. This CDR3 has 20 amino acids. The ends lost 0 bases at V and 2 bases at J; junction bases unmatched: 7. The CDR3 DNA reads TGTGCCAGCAGCGTAGGGGGGACTAGCGGGAGGGAACCAAACACCGGGGAGCTGTTTTTT. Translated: CASSVGGTSGREPNTGELFF. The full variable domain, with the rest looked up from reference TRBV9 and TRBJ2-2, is DSGVTQTPKHLITATGQRVTLRCSPRSGDLSVYWYQQSLDQGLQFLIQYYNGEERAKGNILERFSAQQFPDLHSELNLSSLELGDSALYFCASSVGGTSGREPNTGELFFGEGSRLTVL.

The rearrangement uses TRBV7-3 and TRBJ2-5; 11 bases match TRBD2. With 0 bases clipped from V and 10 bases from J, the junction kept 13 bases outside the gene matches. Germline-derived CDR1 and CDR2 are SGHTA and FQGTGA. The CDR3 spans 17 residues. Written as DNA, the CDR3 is TGTGCCAGCAGCTTAACGTCACTAGCGGGAGTTCACACTAACCAGTACTTC. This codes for CASSLTSLAGVHTNQYF.

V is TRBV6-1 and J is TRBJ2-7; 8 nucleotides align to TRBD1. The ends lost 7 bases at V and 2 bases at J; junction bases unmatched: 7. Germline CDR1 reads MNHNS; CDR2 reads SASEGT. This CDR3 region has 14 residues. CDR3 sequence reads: CASNGQGIPYEQYF. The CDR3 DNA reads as TGTGCCAGCAACGGACAGGGAATTCCCTACGAGCAGTACTTC.

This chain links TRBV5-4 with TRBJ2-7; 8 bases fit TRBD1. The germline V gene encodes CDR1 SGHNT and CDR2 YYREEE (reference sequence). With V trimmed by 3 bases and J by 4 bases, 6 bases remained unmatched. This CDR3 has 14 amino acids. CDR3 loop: CASSSRQGSYEQYF. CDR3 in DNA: TGTGCCAGCAGCTCCAGACAGGGGAGTTACGAGCAGTACTTC.

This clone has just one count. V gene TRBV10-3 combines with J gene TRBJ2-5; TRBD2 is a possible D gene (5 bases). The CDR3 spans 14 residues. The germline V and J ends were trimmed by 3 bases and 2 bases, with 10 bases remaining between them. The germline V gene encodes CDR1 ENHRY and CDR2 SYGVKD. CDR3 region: CAISDSREQETQYF. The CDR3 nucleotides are TGTGCCATCAGTGACTCGAGGGAGCAAGAGACCCAGTACTTC.

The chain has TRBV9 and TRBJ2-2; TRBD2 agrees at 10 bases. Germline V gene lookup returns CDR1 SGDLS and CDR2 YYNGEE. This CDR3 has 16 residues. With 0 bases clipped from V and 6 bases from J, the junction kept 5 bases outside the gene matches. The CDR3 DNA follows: TGTGCCAGCAGCGTAGAGGGACTAGCGCTCGCCGGGGAGCTGTTTTTT. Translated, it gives CASSVEGLALAGELFF.